Below, 30 T cell receptor beta chains from the same sample are listed, as sequenced in a study of shared clonotypes between healthy human individuals. Assay used: immunoSEQ multiplex PCR; TCRdb lists only in-frame clones, some missing. The sample records more than 2,000,000 clones, over 90% being singletons. Sequenced material: naive CD4+ T cells from PBMCs. Subset indicated: CD45RA+ positively selected. Receptor source: a man aged 18 to 30 in good health. Some clones in this sample may be carry-over from other donors' samples.

The genes are TRBV11-3 and TRBJ2-2; D is ambiguous. Trimming took off 1 base at V and 2 bases at J, with 5 bases between the two ends. Germline V lookup: CDR1 SGHNT, CDR2 YENEEA. The CDR3 covers 14 residues. The chain's CDR3 is CASSLATNTGELFF. The CDR3 DNA reads as TGTGCCAGCAGCTTAGCCACCAACACCGGGGAGCTGTTTTTT. The variable domain in full, with the rest retrieved from reference TRBV11-3 and TRBJ2-2, is EAGVVQSPRYKIIEKKQPVAFWCNPISGHNTLYWYLQNLGQGPELLIRYENEEAVDDSQLPKDRFSAERLKGVDSTLKIQPAELGDSAVYLCASSLATNTGELFFGEGSRLTVL.

This chain links TRBV11-2 with TRBJ2-7; the match to TRBD2 covers 11 bases. CDR1 SGHAT and CDR2 FQNNGV come from the germline V gene. V lost 1 base and J lost 6; bases outside the gene matches: 11. The CDR3 is 17 residues long. CDR3 nucleotides: TGTGCCAGCAGCTTAGTTGTAGCGGGAGGGCCCTTCGGCGAGCAGTACTTC. Its translation is CASSLVVAGGPFGEQYF. The full variable domain, with the rest looked up from reference TRBV11-2 and TRBJ2-7, is EAGVAQSPRYKIIEKRQSVAFWCNPISGHATLYWYQQILGQGPKLLIQFQNNGVVDDSQLPKDRFSAERLKGVDSTLKIQPAKLEDSAVYLCASSLVVAGGPFGEQYFGPGTRLTVT.

This chain connects TRBV7-2 to TRBJ2-6; D unresolved. V gave up 1 base and J gave up 0 bases, with 4 bases separating them. Germline values: CDR1 SGHTA, CDR2 FQGNSA. The CDR3 runs 15 residues. This chain's CDR3 is CASSLGVSGANVLTF. The CDR3 bases are TGTGCCAGCAGCTTAGGAGTCTCTGGGGCCAACGTCCTGACTTTC.

This rearrangement joins TRBV6-5 to TRBJ2-1, with no clear D. The CDR3 has 14 amino acids. The V end was cut by 6 bases, the J end by 2 bases, with 11 bases between. Germline V lookup: CDR1 MNHEY, CDR2 SVGAGI. The CDR3 here is CASSRQRTYNEQFF. CDR3 bases: TGTGCCAGCAGCCGCCAGAGAACCTACAATGAGCAGTTCTTC.

About this clone: The sample contains more than one DNA sequence encoding this CDR3. The J gene is TRBJ2-1, the V gene TRBV6-6; D is unresolved. V was cut by 5 bases and J by 4 bases, with 3 bases left in between. Germline values: CDR1 MNHNY, CDR2 SVGAGI (reference sequence). The CDR3 has 11 residues. Written as DNA, the CDR3 is TGTGCCAGCAGTCCGTACAATGAGCAGTTCTTC. Amino acid sequence: CASSPYNEQFF.

This chain connects TRBV6-5 to TRBJ2-7, with 9 bases lining up with TRBD1. The junction had 5 bases not matched to a gene; V was cut back by 6 bases and J by 5 bases. Germline assignment: CDR1 MNHEY and CDR2 SVGAGI. The CDR3 has 13 amino acids. The CDR3 DNA reads TGTGCCAGCAGCTGGGACAGGGCGGACGAGCAGTACTTC. Translated: CASSWDRADEQYF.

The chain carries TRBV12-5 and TRBJ2-7; D is uncertain. V lost 2 bases to trimming and J lost 0 bases, with 20 bases between them. Germline values: CDR1 LGHNT, CDR2 FRNRAP. This CDR3 contains 18 residues. The CDR3 loop is CASGLSPRPRITSYEQYF. The DNA of the CDR3 is TGTGCTAGTGGTTTGTCCCCCCGACCCCGGATCACCTCCTACGAGCAGTACTTC.

V usage is TRBV28 and J usage is TRBJ2-2; 8 nucleotides agree with TRBD1. The germline V gene has CDR1 MDHEN and CDR2 SYDVKM. The CDR3 has 15 amino acids. V was pared by 3 bases and J by 7 bases, with 7 bases of the junction left unmatched. CDR3 nucleotides: TGTGCCAGCAGTTTGGCAGGGGGCTTGGGCGGGGAGCTGTTTTTT. Protein sequence: CASSLAGGLGGELFF.

The genes are TRBV7-9 and TRBJ2-4, with 8 bases identical to TRBD2. Germline V CDR1 and CDR2: SEHNR, FQNEAQ (reference sequence). This CDR3 contains 18 residues. Trimming cost V 2 bases and J 1 base; bases outside gene matches: 10. CDR3 loop: CASSLRRSGGPAKNIQYF. CDR3 DNA sequence: TGTGCCAGCAGCTTACGGAGATCGGGAGGGCCGGCCAAAAACATTCAGTACTTC.

This chain joins TRBV18 and TRBJ1-2, with D uncertain. The CDR3 extends over 13 amino acids. V lost 1 base to trimming and J lost 4 bases, with 7 bases between them. Germline V gives CDR1 KGHSH, CDR2 LQKENI. CDR3 residues: CASSPRQTYGYTF. The CDR3 DNA sequence: TGTGCCAGCTCACCACGGCAAACCTATGGCTACACCTTC. The variable domain in full, completed from reference TRBV18 and TRBJ1-2, reads NAGVMQNPRHLVRRRGQEARLRCSPMKGHSHVYWYRQLPEEGLKFMVYLQKENIIDESGMPKERFSAEFPKEGPSILRIQQVVRGDSAAYFCASSPRQTYGYTFGSGTRLTVV.

The rearrangement links TRBV28 to TRBJ2-7, with D possibly TRBD1 on 5 matching bases. The CDR3 runs 12 residues. The germline gives CDR1 MDHEN, CDR2 SYDVKM. The CDR3, as DNA: TGTGTGACGCGACAGTCGGACTACGAGCAGTACTTC. Translation gives CVTRQSDYEQYF.

The gene calls are TRBV5-1 and TRBJ2-1, with TRBD2 identical over 7 bases. Trimming cost V 0 bases and J 4 bases; bases outside gene matches: 4. Germline V gives CDR1 SGHRS, CDR2 YFSETQ. The CDR3 is 15 amino acids. The chain's CDR3 is CASSLDPGGYNEQFF. The CDR3 bases are TGCGCCAGCAGCTTGGACCCGGGGGGATACAATGAGCAGTTCTTC.

The chain is built from TRBV11-2 and TRBJ1-2; D may be TRBD1 (5 bases). Germline V gene data show CDR1 as SGHAT and CDR2 as FQNNGV. The CDR3 has 16 amino acids. Trimming cost V 1 base and J 4 bases, with 16 bases left between them. CDR3 in DNA: TGTGCCAGCAGCTTAGCGGTTTCCAGGGCCCCCTATGGCTACACCTTC. This codes for CASSLAVSRAPYGYTF.

This clone was found once. The gene calls are TRBV18 and TRBJ2-3, with D unclear. Trimming left V 4 bases short and J 1 base short, with 12 bases between. Germline V CDR1 and CDR2: KGHSH, LQKENI. The CDR3 sequence is 15 residues long. CDR3 bases: TGTGCCAGCTCACTATTAATGGCAGGCACAGATACGCAGTATTTT. Translating gives CASSLLMAGTDTQYF.

This rearrangement joins TRBV7-6 to TRBJ2-3; D unclear. The germline gives CDR1 SGHVS, CDR2 FNYEAQ. This CDR3 comprises 15 residues. V dropped 5 bases and J dropped 2 bases, with 14 bases sitting between them. In nucleotides, the CDR3 is TGTGCCAGCAGCCTAAGAACATTAGACACAGATACGCAGTATTTT. Amino acid sequence: CASSLRTLDTDTQYF.

The chain combines TRBV9 with TRBJ2-1, with TRBD2 matching 7 bases. J was trimmed by 9 bases and V by 3 bases; bases with no gene match: 15. Germline CDR1 SGDLS, CDR2 YYNGEE. There are 16 residues in the CDR3. The CDR3 region is CASSAEGRGSGFEQFF. The CDR3 coding sequence is TGTGCCAGCAGCGCCGAGGGGCGCGGGAGCGGCTTTGAGCAGTTCTTC.

The chain joins TRBV7-2 to TRBJ1-1; D not certain. Between the trimmed V and J ends, which lost 5 bases and 8 bases, there was a span of 15 bases. This CDR3 spans 13 amino acids. CDR1 and CDR2 (germline): SGHTA, FQGNSA. CDR3 residues: CASSPVGWLEAFF. The CDR3 nucleotides read TGTGCCAGCAGCCCCGTGGGGTGGTTGGAAGCTTTCTTT.

The genes are TRBV5-6 and TRBJ1-3; no clear D. The CDR3 is 16 residues long. V gave up 0 bases and J gave up 0 bases, with 10 bases separating them. Germline V gene data show CDR1 as SGHDT and CDR2 as YYEEEE. CDR3 protein: CASSLGRAASGNTIYF. DNA for the CDR3: TGTGCCAGCAGCTTGGGACGTGCGGCCTCTGGAAACACCATATATTTT.

This rearrangement joins TRBV28 to TRBJ2-7; D not resolved. The CDR3 is made up of 14 amino acids. The V end lost 6 bases, the J end lost 3 bases, and 15 bases lay between the germline ends. Germline CDR1 and CDR2: MDHEN and SYDVKM. The CDR3 loop is CASRGATANYEQYF. CDR3 coding DNA: TGTGCCAGCAGGGGCGCGACTGCGAACTACGAGCAGTACTTC.

The genes are TRBV2 and TRBJ1-4; weak D call: TRBD1 (6 bases). Trimming shortened V by 4 bases and J by 8 bases, and 17 bases separated the two germline ends. CDR1 is SNHLY, CDR2 FYNNEI, per germline. This CDR3 contains 15 residues. In DNA form, the CDR3 reads TGTGCCAGCAGTGGTCCTGGGGGGGCGGGAGAAAAACTGTTTTTT. This codes for CASSGPGGAGEKLFF.

The chain employs TRBV5-8 and TRBJ2-3; 16 positions agree with TRBD2. The length of the CDR3 is 19 residues. Germline CDR1 reads SGHTS; CDR2 reads YDEGEE. V dropped 2 bases and J dropped 2; count of bases not matched to a gene: 8. This CDR3 is CASSFRQGTSGRVTDTQYF. The CDR3 region has the DNA TGTGCCAGCAGCTTCCGACAGGGGACTAGCGGGAGGGTCACAGATACGCAGTATTTT.

V and J are TRBV10-1 and TRBJ1-5; D is undetermined. This CDR3 contains 11 residues. In germline, CDR1 is WNHNN, CDR2 SYGVQD (reference sequence). The V and J ends lost 9 bases and 5 bases respectively, with 8 bases between them. CDR3 protein: CASLRDQPQHF. In nucleotides, the CDR3 is TGCGCCAGTCTGCGGGATCAGCCCCAGCATTTT.

The chain employs TRBV10-3 and TRBJ2-7; 11 nucleotides agree with TRBD2. J was trimmed by 4 bases and V by 5 bases; bases with no gene match: 10. This CDR3 region has 16 residues. The germline V gene has CDR1 ENHRY and CDR2 SYGVKD. This CDR3 reads CAISSRSGRAGYEQYF. The CDR3 DNA sequence: TGTGCCATCAGTTCCCGTAGCGGGAGGGCCGGGTACGAGCAGTACTTC.

This clone has ten or more counts. The chain has TRBV15 and TRBJ2-2; D call uncertain. The germline CDR1 and CDR2 sequences are LNHNV and YYDKDF (reference sequence). V was cut by 0 bases and J by 1 base, with 9 bases left in between. The CDR3 contains 16 residues. The chain's CDR3 is CATSREVILNTGELFF. CDR3 in DNA: TGTGCCACCAGCAGAGAAGTAATCTTGAACACCGGGGAGCTGTTTTTT.

V usage is TRBV5-6 and J usage is TRBJ2-5, with D perhaps TRBD2 (6 bases). V gave up 2 bases and J gave up 4 bases, with 9 bases separating them. Germline V gene data show CDR1 as SGHDT and CDR2 as YYEEEE. CDR3 length equals 13 residues. The CDR3 DNA reads as TGTGCCAGCAGCTTTCCGGGGGTAGAGACCCAGTACTTC. This codes for CASSFPGVETQYF.

The chain couples TRBV19 to TRBJ2-3, with 7 positions matching TRBD1. The CDR3 is made up of 14 amino acids. Germline CDR1 is LNHDA and CDR2 is SQIVND (reference sequence). The V gene end was trimmed by 6 bases and the J gene end by 8 bases; junction bases not matched to a gene: 11. The CDR3: CASSRDSFGGTQYF. CDR3 DNA: TGTGCCAGTAGCCGGGACAGTTTTGGGGGTACGCAGTATTTT.

The V call is TRBV14, the J call TRBJ2-2; 12 bases are a match to TRBD2. The CDR3 has 16 residues. Germline V gene lookup returns CDR1 SGHDN and CDR2 FVKESK. The V segment lost 3 bases and the J segment 4 bases; nucleotides outside the gene matches: 3. In DNA form, the CDR3 reads TGTGCCAGCAGCCAGAGGACTAGCGGGATCACCGGGGAGCTGTTTTTT. This translates into CASSQRTSGITGELFF.

J is TRBJ2-1 and V is TRBV19; no clear D gene. Germline V lookup: CDR1 LNHDA, CDR2 SQIVND (reference sequence). This CDR3 has 13 amino acids. Trimming shortened V by 2 bases and J by 1 base, and 3 bases separated the two germline ends. The CDR3 region is CASSIRSYNEQFF. The CDR3 nucleotides read TGTGCCAGTAGTATACGTTCCTACAATGAGCAGTTCTTC.

The V call is TRBV6-1, the J call TRBJ2-2; tentatively, D is TRBD2 (5 bases). Germline CDR1 and CDR2: MNHNS and SASEGT. The CDR3 is 12 amino acids. With 9 bases removed from V and 8 bases from J, the gap between germline ends came to 13 bases. CDR3 DNA: TGTGCCAGTGCCGCGAGGGCGGGGGAGCTGTTTTTT. It specifies CASAARAGELFF.

This chain links TRBV28 with TRBJ1-5, with D perhaps matching TRBD1 (5 bases). The CDR3 consists of 13 residues. Trimming cost V 4 bases and J 7 bases, with 11 bases left between them. CDR1 MDHEN and CDR2 SYDVKM come from the germline V gene. The CDR3 DNA reads as TGTGCCAGCAGTTGGGGGGTCCAACAGCCCCAGCATTTT. Its protein is CASSWGVQQPQHF.